This TCR beta chain derives from a study of blood T cell repertoires in COVID-19. This CDR3 is 15 amino acids long. J gave up 6 bases and V 4 bases, and 9 bases lay outside the gene matches. Germline CDR1 and CDR2: SGHRS and YFSETQ. The assay was immunoSEQ multiplex PCR, and TCRdb's table has in-frame clones only and misses some. In the table there are 430,000 or so clones, approximately 87% of which are singletons. Participant ages covered about 18 to 95 years across about two dozen US areas. Participants had their cohort set by participant-reported clinical history. The sequenced material came from PBMCs or T cells enriched from blood (not recorded which). This chain uses TRBV5-1 with TRBJ2-2; 7 positions match TRBD1. The sequence came from a woman aged 40 to 50 who had recovered from COVID-19. The CDR3 spells CASSILTGRSGELFF. The CDR3 nucleotides read TGCGCCAGCAGCATACTGACAGGGAGATCCGGGGAGCTGTTTTTT.